The clone carrying this T cell receptor (beta chain) was counted ten times or more. Antigen specificity is unknown. The entry originates in a study of CD8 T cells in ankylosing spondylitis. Overall study results and limits: Blood from ankylosing spondylitis patients appeared to carry a characteristic roughly eight-variant TCR beta motif. Previous work reported some of these motif variants in the synovial fluid and blood of reactive arthritis.

Germline V lookup: CDR1 SGHDN, CDR2 FVKESK. Between the trimmed V and J ends, which lost 4 bases and 9 bases, there was a span of 13 bases. The CDR3 runs to 13 residues. TCRdb fed the 5' RACE reads into MiXCR, producing one record per CDR3 protein. The top ten clones hold approximately 15% of a sample with more than 150,000 distinct CDR3 sequences, about 13% of them seen once. The V and J genes are TRBV14 and TRBJ2-1; tentative D call: TRBD2 (6 bases). The source material was blood, either unsorted or a sorted T cell fraction (not recorded which). This TCR derives from a male donor with ankylosing spondylitis or in good health (not recorded which). CDR3 amino acids: CASSRTMGGEQFF. The CDR3 bases are TGTGCCAGCAGCCGAACGATGGGGGGTGAGCAGTTCTTC.